This T cell receptor gamma chain was observed in a study of γδ T cells in repeated Plasmodium falciparum infection. Study information: Samples were taken at baseline, before some infections, and 21 days after each. General observations from the study: In Vdelta2-negative, largely Vdelta1+, gammadelta repertoires, repeated controlled infections appeared to drive clonal selection waves.

This CDR3 is 15 amino acids long. From germline, CDR1 is GITISATS and CDR2 ISYDGTV (reference sequence). V lost 4 bases, J lost 5 bases, and 14 bases stayed unmatched. Gammadelta T cells were flow-sorted from PBMC into Vgamma9/Vdelta2+ and Vdelta2-negative populations for bulk analysis. TCRdb ran CATT on the multiplex PCR reads. Of tens of thousands of gamma-chain clones in the sample, 3% were seen once. As concerns this clone: The antigen remains unidentified. A far larger clone is only one base removed, so a read error is likely. In the same sample, other DNA sequences code for this CDR3.

Material for sequencing was gamma-delta T cells from blood. The clonotype comes from a pool of human donors (malaria-infected and uninfected, not separated). The J gene is TRGJ1 or TRGJ2, the V gene TRGV9. For the CDR3, the DNA is TGTGCCTTGTGGGACCGACTGCAAGGGAATTATAAGAAACTCTTT. Translation: CALWDRLQGNYKKLF.